These T cell receptor beta chains were read from a single sample in a study of persistence of HIV-infected CD4 T cells. These receptors have no known antigen. Libraries were prepared by immunoSEQ multiplex PCR; TCRdb keeps only in-frame clonotypes and omits some of them. Of about 45,000 clones listed, approximately 90% were seen once; the top ten hold over 0.45%. This specimen consisted of CD4+ T cells sorted from PBMCs after approximately 19-hour stimulation, obtained from a patient who received antiretroviral therapy. The receptors were gathered from an adult woman with HIV who was CMV-seropositive. Both conserved end residues are part of each CDR3. A D gene is named only where the DNA matches it firmly. Clone size, where shown, is once, few, many, or a class for clones that have expanded.

clone_size | j_call | d_call | v_call | cdr3_aa | cdr3_nt
- | TRBJ1-4 | - | TRBV5-1 | CASSFLNTPGLSEKLFF | TGCGCCAGCAGCTTCCTGAACACTCCGGGACTAAGCGAAAAACTGTTTTTT
- | TRBJ2-1 | TRBD1 | TRBV25-1 | CASSDGGTGENYNEQFF | TGTGCCAGCAGTGACGGTGGGACAGGGGAAAATTACAATGAGCAGTTCTTC
once | TRBJ2-2 | - | TRBV7-2 | CASSRGPANTGELFF | TGTGCCAGCAGCCGGGGGCCCGCGAACACCGGGGAGCTGTTTTTT
- | TRBJ2-7 | TRBD2 | TRBV6-5 | CASKGLTFSYEQYF | TGTGCCAGTAAGGGACTAACGTTCTCCTACGAGCAGTACTTC
- | TRBJ1-2 | - | TRBV7-6 | CASSPTGMYGYTF | TGTGCCAGCAGCCCCACAGGGATGTATGGCTACACCTTC
- | TRBJ1-6 | - | TRBV7-3 | CASSYHMSSYNSPLHF | TGTGCCAGCAGCTATCACATGAGCTCCTATAATTCACCCCTCCACTTT
- | TRBJ2-2 | - | TRBV9 | CASSVVGGPTGELFF | TGTGCCAGCAGCGTAGTGGGGGGGCCAACCGGGGAGCTGTTTTTT
once | TRBJ1-4 | - | TRBV2 | CASRVDKGHGSEKLFF | TGTGCCAGCAGAGTTGACAAAGGACACGGTAGTGAAAAACTGTTTTTT
- | TRBJ1-1 | TRBD1 | TRBV5-4 | CASSLSGTGKLGTEAFF | TGTGCCAGCAGCTTGAGCGGGACAGGGAAACTGGGTACTGAAGCTTTCTTT
- | TRBJ1-1 | - | TRBV15 | CATSRGAGGATEAFF | TGTGCCACCAGCAGAGGTGCGGGGGGGGCCACTGAAGCTTTCTTT